Presented here are 20 T cell receptor beta chains from one specimen sequenced in a study of control samples from healthy donors and cancer patients (dated by TCRdb to about 2020). The library was built by means of the immunoSEQ multiplex PCR assay. What TCRdb holds here is the immuneACCESS table cut down to in-frame rearrangements. Part of the clones is not present; checked against another copy, under half of the missing clones reflect an unresolved V gene, and the others are unexplained. Here the sample has roughly 90,000 clones; roughly nine tenths occur a single time. 9.5% to 10% of the sample comes from the top ten. What was sequenced was PBMCs. The receptors shown here come from a woman in her 50s with colorectal cancer.

V is TRBV19 and J is TRBJ2-4, with a tentative D call TRBD1 (5 bases). The CDR3 has 14 residues. Germline CDR1 is LNHDA and CDR2 is SQIVND (reference sequence). V lost 8 bases, J lost 5 bases, and 16 bases lay in between. The CDR3 loop reads CASAAAGRENIQYF. CDR3 bases: TGTGCCAGTGCAGCTGCAGGGCGAGAAAACATTCAGTACTTC.

The chain has TRBV10-3 and TRBJ2-3, with 12 bases identical to TRBD2. Germline-derived CDR1 and CDR2 are ENHRY and SYGVKD. Germline trimming cut 2 bases from V and 4 bases from J; bases unmatched to any gene: 1. This CDR3 has 15 residues. As DNA, the CDR3 is TGTGCCATCAGTGAGCTAGCGGGAGGGGCAGATACGCAGTATTTT. This codes for CAISELAGGADTQYF.

This clone was recorded once. This CDR3 is CASSLFGTTVYSYNEQFF. The CDR3 coding sequence is TGTGCCAGCAGTTTATTCGGTACGACAGTTTACTCCTACAATGAGCAGTTCTTC. The V call is TRBV27, the J call TRBJ2-1; a weak D match, TRBD1 (5 bases). This CDR3 has 18 residues. The ends were cut back, 1 base at V and 0 bases at J, with 16 bases in the middle. Germline values: CDR1 MNHEY, CDR2 SMNVEV (reference sequence).

This CDR3 is CASSLGTGVDIQYF. In DNA, the CDR3 is TGCGCCAGCAGCTTGGGGACAGGAGTCGACATTCAGTACTTC. The chain recombines TRBV5-1 with TRBJ2-4; 7 bases agree with TRBD1. The J segment lost 8 bases and the V segment lost 0 bases, leaving 5 bases of the junction unmatched. The CDR3 loop spans 14 amino acids. Germline V gene data show CDR1 as SGHRS and CDR2 as YFSETQ.

This rearrangement joins TRBV3-1 (or the pseudogene TRBV3-2) to TRBJ2-2; 14 positions agree with TRBD2. Germline V gene sequence: CDR1 LGHDT, CDR2 YNNKEL (reference sequence). V lost 0 bases and J lost 5; bases outside the gene matches: 8. The CDR3 totals 19 residues. The CDR3 coding sequence is TGTGCCAGCAGCCAAGACCCCCCGGGACTAGCGGGGGCGACCGGGGAGCTGTTTTTT. The encoded protein is CASSQDPPGLAGATGELFF.

V gene TRBV19 combines with J gene TRBJ1-3, with 7 bases lining up with TRBD1. CDR1 and CDR2 from the germline V gene are LNHDA and SQIVND (reference sequence). V was clipped by 7 bases and J by 4 bases; unmatched bases: 4. CDR3 size: 13 residues. The CDR3 coding sequence is TGTGCCAGTAACCAGGGGGAAGGAAACACCATATATTTT. Protein sequence: CASNQGEGNTIYF.

This rearrangement joins TRBV5-4 to TRBJ2-2; D gene uncertain. This CDR3 is built from 12 residues. V gave up 2 bases and J gave up 3 bases, with 2 bases separating them. In germline, CDR1 is SGHNT, CDR2 YYREEE (reference sequence). The CDR3 is CASSFHTGELFF. CDR3 nucleotide sequence: TGTGCCAGCAGCTTTCACACCGGGGAGCTGTTTTTT.

V and J are TRBV28 and TRBJ1-5; 8 bases match TRBD1. V dropped 6 bases and J dropped 2; count of bases not matched to a gene: 3. The germline V gene has CDR1 MDHEN and CDR2 SYDVKM. The length of the CDR3 is 14 residues. The CDR3 loop reads CASSSDRGNQPQHF. The CDR3, as DNA: TGTGCCAGCAGCTCGGACAGGGGCAATCAGCCCCAGCATTTT.

This chain links TRBV18 with TRBJ2-6; D is unresolved. This CDR3 region has 15 residues. Trimming pared 6 bases from V and 4 bases from J, leaving 13 bases between. Germline V gene data show CDR1 as KGHSH and CDR2 as LQKENI. The chain's CDR3 is CASSGQPTGANVLTF. As DNA, the CDR3 is TGTGCCAGCTCGGGTCAGCCAACGGGGGCCAACGTCCTGACTTTC.

CDR3 DNA sequence: TGTGCCAGCCATGGGGGCTCCAACTCGGGTGGCTACACCTTC. It yields the protein CASHGGSNSGGYTF. The chain has TRBV28 and TRBJ1-2; TRBD1 might be the D (6 bases). The ends were cut back, 8 bases at V and 7 bases at J, with 20 bases in the middle. Germline V gene sequence: CDR1 MDHEN, CDR2 SYDVKM. The CDR3 totals 14 residues.

The J gene is TRBJ2-3, the V gene TRBV11-3; unclear D gene. Trimming took off 6 bases at V and 1 base at J, with 11 bases between the two ends. Germline CDR1 is SGHNT and CDR2 is YENEEA. The CDR3 runs 14 residues. CDR3 nucleotides: TGTGCCAGCAGTCTTACTGACGGCACAGATACGCAGTATTTT. Translation: CASSLTDGTDTQYF.

The chain employs TRBV24-1 and TRBJ2-1, with 8 bases that match TRBD1. The CDR3 runs to 17 residues. The V segment lost 3 bases and the J segment 8 bases; nucleotides outside the gene matches: 14. CDR1 is KGHDR, CDR2 SFDVKD, per germline. CDR3: CATSDPLWQGATDEQFF. CDR3 nucleotides: TGTGCCACCAGTGATCCCTTGTGGCAGGGGGCTACGGATGAGCAGTTCTTC.

The rearrangement joins TRBV5-1 to TRBJ2-5; tentative D call: TRBD1 (5 bases). Trimming took off 3 bases at V and 5 bases at J, with 17 bases between the two ends. Germline assignment: CDR1 SGHRS and CDR2 YFSETQ. This CDR3 contains 15 residues. Written as DNA, the CDR3 is TGCGCCAGCAGCTCGCAGGGAAATGTTAGGGAGACCCAGTACTTC. It codes for CASSSQGNVRETQYF.

In its sample, this clone was seen once. The V and J genes are TRBV7-3 and TRBJ1-1, with TRBD1 identical over 7 bases. CDR1 and CDR2 from the germline V gene are SGHTA and FQGTGA. The CDR3 spans 14 residues. V trimming: 0 bases; J trimming: 8 bases; junction bases outside the gene matches: 6. The CDR3 spells CASSLTGTDLEAFF. The CDR3 coding sequence is TGTGCCAGCAGCTTAACCGGGACAGATCTCGAAGCTTTCTTT.

The chain employs TRBV19 and TRBJ1-1, with D possibly being TRBD1 (5 bases). Germline CDR1 reads LNHDA; CDR2 reads SQIVND (reference sequence). Trimming removed 4 bases from V and 1 base from J, with 13 bases in between. CDR3 length: 15 residues. The CDR3 loop reads CASSRHLQENTEAFF. As DNA, the CDR3 is TGTGCCAGTAGTAGGCATTTACAGGAGAACACTGAAGCTTTCTTT.

The chain links TRBV6-2 or TRBV6-3 to TRBJ1-2; D is undetermined. This CDR3 is built from 15 residues. Germline V gives CDR1 MNHEY, CDR2 SVGEGT. V lost 2 bases and J lost 3, with 13 bases in between. As DNA, the CDR3 is TGTGCCAGCAGTTACGGTGCAGTTTCCTACTATGGCTACACCTTC. Amino acid sequence: CASSYGAVSYYGYTF.

This rearrangement joins TRBV28 to TRBJ2-2; the D is unclear. V dropped 1 base and J dropped 6 bases, with 3 bases sitting between them. This CDR3 is 12 amino acids long. CDR1 and CDR2 (germline): MDHEN, SYDVKM. CDR3 sequence (DNA): TGTGCCAGCAGTTTATTCCCCGGGGAGCTGTTTTTT. This codes for CASSLFPGELFF.

The genes are TRBV7-2 and TRBJ2-1, with D possibly being TRBD2 (6 bases). Per germline, CDR1 SGHTA and CDR2 FQGNSA. The CDR3 is 15 residues long. Trimming removed 5 bases from V and 6 bases from J, with 17 bases in between. As DNA, the CDR3 is TGTGCCAGCAGCCGGGGGATGCCACTGGGCAATGAGCAGTTCTTC. Amino acids: CASSRGMPLGNEQFF.

This clone was seen a single time. The rearrangement links TRBV30 to TRBJ1-1; perhaps TRBD1 as D (5 bases). The CDR3 has 12 residues. Germline values: CDR1 GTSNPN, CDR2 SVGIG (reference sequence). The V gene lost 3 bases and the J gene lost 0 bases, with 5 bases spanning the gap. DNA for the CDR3: TGTGCCTGGAGGGGGCTGAACACTGAAGCTTTCTTT. Its translation is CAWRGLNTEAFF.

This chain uses TRBV12-3 or TRBV12-4 with TRBJ2-5; D is undetermined. CDR3 size: 13 residues. V was pared by 6 bases and J by 3 bases, with 11 bases between. As DNA, the CDR3 is TGTGCCAGCAGCTCCGCCGGTAAAGAGACCCAGTACTTC. Translated, it gives CASSSAGKETQYF.